This entry lists 21 T cell receptor beta chains sequenced from one sample in a study of blood T cell repertoires in COVID-19. Here immunoSEQ multiplex PCR was the method, and the copy in TCRdb shows in-frame clones only, minus some. The table lists about 220,000 clones, 82% of them singletons. Input material: PBMCs or T cells enriched from blood (not recorded which). The receptors here all came from a woman aged 60 to 75 who had recovered from COVID-19.

V usage is TRBV6-2 or TRBV6-3 and J usage is TRBJ2-7, with TRBD1 matching over 10 bases. Germline CDR1 reads MNHEY; CDR2 reads SVGEGT. The CDR3 loop spans 16 amino acids. Unmatched junction bases numbered 3, after V lost 1 base and J lost 0 bases. The CDR3 spells CASSYWGDRGSYEQYF. Written as DNA, the CDR3 is TGTGCCAGCAGTTACTGGGGGGACAGGGGCTCCTACGAGCAGTACTTC.

This clone was recorded only once. The V and J genes are TRBV2 and TRBJ2-2, with D perhaps TRBD1 (5 bases). The CDR3 totals 14 residues. The germline gives CDR1 SNHLY, CDR2 FYNNEI. The germline V and J ends were trimmed by 4 bases and 4 bases, with 10 bases remaining between them. CDR3 in amino acids: CASSVGVTTGELFF. The CDR3 DNA is TGTGCCAGCAGTGTAGGGGTCACCACCGGGGAGCTGTTTTTT.

The V and J genes are TRBV7-2 and TRBJ2-7; 9 bases match TRBD2. Unmatched junction bases numbered 5, after V lost 3 bases and J lost 5 bases. The germline gives CDR1 SGHTA, CDR2 FQGNSA. There are 14 residues in the CDR3. DNA of the CDR3: TGTGCCAGCAGCTTGTCTAGCGGGAACCACGAGCAGTACTTC. Protein sequence: CASSLSSGNHEQYF.

The chain is built from TRBV7-2 and TRBJ1-5, with 7 bases fitting TRBD1. J gave up 4 bases and V 5 bases, and 2 bases lay outside the gene matches. CDR1 is SGHTA, CDR2 FQGNSA, per germline. This CDR3 has 13 amino acids. DNA of the CDR3: TGTGCCAGCAGCACACAGGGGAATCAGCCCCAGCATTTT. Its translation is CASSTQGNQPQHF.

The V and J genes are TRBV5-6 and TRBJ2-2; 9 nucleotides line up with TRBD1. Germline trimming cut 4 bases from V and 6 bases from J; bases unmatched to any gene: 4. The length of the CDR3 is 14 residues. Germline lookup yields CDR1 SGHDT and CDR2 YYEEEE. The CDR3 sequence is CASSPDRGAGELFF. The DNA for the CDR3 is TGTGCCAGCAGCCCCGACAGGGGGGCCGGGGAGCTGTTTTTT.

The chain's CDR3 is CASSRDRKETQYF. The CDR3 DNA sequence: TGTGCCAGCAGTAGGGACAGGAAAGAGACCCAGTACTTC. The chain links TRBV7-2 to TRBJ2-5; 8 nucleotides line up with TRBD1. CDR3 size: 13 residues. The germline gives CDR1 SGHTA, CDR2 FQGNSA. V lost 6 bases, J lost 3 bases, and 3 bases stayed unmatched.

The V call is TRBV5-1, the J call TRBJ2-2; possible D gene TRBD2, 5 bases. CDR1 and CDR2 from the germline V gene are SGHRS and YFSETQ. Trimming removed 4 bases from V and 3 bases from J, with 16 bases in between. The CDR3 loop spans 16 amino acids. The CDR3 coding sequence is TGCGCCAGCAGCAGCTCTGAGTCGAGGGACACCGGGGAGCTGTTTTTT. This sequence encodes CASSSSESRDTGELFF.

A note on this clone: One end of the junction varies from germline; a read error may be responsible. The rearrangement uses TRBV23-1 and TRBJ2-4; D gene uncertain. TRBV23-1 is an ORF; its function is uncertain. This CDR3 has 15 amino acids. The CDR3 is CASNQGRLFKNIQYF. CDR3 in DNA: TGCGCCAGCAATCAAGGCAGGTTATTCAAAAACATTCAGTACTTC.

In the case of this clone: One end of the junction is discordant with germline, which a read error may explain. The chain combines TRBV7-9 with TRBJ1-4, with a possible D match to TRBD1 (6 bases). CDR1 is SEHNR, CDR2 FQNEAQ, per germline (reference sequence). This CDR3 comprises 12 residues. CDR3 DNA sequence: TGTGCCAGCAGCTTAGGTGACAGGTCCAAAATTTTT. Amino acid sequence: CASSLGDRSKIF.

The chain employs TRBV30 and TRBJ2-2; 10 bases align to TRBD2. The CDR3 is 17 amino acids. CDR1 and CDR2 from the germline V gene are GTSNPN and SVGIG (reference sequence). V was clipped by 0 bases and J by 6 bases; unmatched bases: 10. DNA of the CDR3: TGTGCCTGGAGTGTAGGCGCTAGCGGGAGTGTGGCCGGGGAGCTGTTTTTT. This codes for CAWSVGASGSVAGELFF.

The sample holds a few counts of this clone. The rearrangement joins TRBV2 to TRBJ2-2, with D perhaps matching TRBD1 (5 bases). Germline loops: CDR1 SNHLY, CDR2 FYNNEI. The CDR3 covers 15 residues. The V and J ends lost 6 bases and 0 bases respectively, with 11 bases between them. This CDR3 is CASRSATANTGELFF. CDR3 nucleotide sequence: TGTGCCAGCAGGTCGGCGACAGCGAACACCGGGGAGCTGTTTTTT.

The rearrangement links TRBV27 to TRBJ2-1, with D possibly matching TRBD2 (6 bases). The germline CDR1 and CDR2 sequences are MNHEY and SMNVEV (reference sequence). The CDR3 loop spans 16 amino acids. V lost 5 bases and J 5 bases, leaving 19 bases between the germline ends. Here the CDR3 DNA reads TGTGCCAGCAGTCCCATTGTAGGCGGAGGGGACAATGAGCAGTTCTTC. Protein sequence: CASSPIVGGGDNEQFF.

The V and J genes are TRBV7-9 and TRBJ1-1, with D hard to call. Germline loops: CDR1 SEHNR, CDR2 FQNEAQ (reference sequence). V was cut by 7 bases and J by 1 base, with 7 bases left in between. The CDR3 has 12 amino acids. The CDR3 is CASKKQNTEAFF. CDR3 sequence (DNA): TGTGCCAGCAAAAAGCAGAACACTGAAGCTTTCTTT.

CDR3 nucleotides: TGTGCCAGCAGCCCCTCGACAGGGGAAAATTCACCCCTCCACTTT. It yields the protein CASSPSTGENSPLHF. J is TRBJ1-6 and V is TRBV7-9, with TRBD1 identical over 8 bases. Germline V gene lookup returns CDR1 SEHNR and CDR2 FQNEAQ (reference sequence). J lost 7 bases, V lost 5 bases, and 7 bases had no gene match. The CDR3 contains 15 residues.

The V and J genes are TRBV7-9 and TRBJ1-1; D remains unclear. Germline V gives CDR1 SEHNR, CDR2 FQNEAQ (reference sequence). Trimming cost V 3 bases and J 0 bases, with 8 bases left between them. The CDR3 has 14 residues. The CDR3 DNA reads as TGTGCCAGCAGCTTGAAGCGCATGAACACTGAAGCTTTCTTT. Its translation is CASSLKRMNTEAFF.

This clone was seen only a few times. The V call is TRBV3-1 (or the pseudogene TRBV3-2), the J call TRBJ1-5; D is ambiguous. CDR1 and CDR2 (germline): LGHDT, YNNKEL (reference sequence). This CDR3 has 13 residues. V was shortened by 1 base and J by 6 bases, with 7 bases between the two germline ends. The CDR3 here is CASSQGWSQPQHF. The CDR3 coding sequence is TGTGCCAGCAGCCAAGGGTGGAGTCAGCCCCAGCATTTT.

The rearrangement joins TRBV29-1 to TRBJ2-1; TRBD2 matches at 12 bases. Germline-derived CDR1 and CDR2 are SQVTM and ANQGSEA. The CDR3 has 14 amino acids. The V and J ends lost 7 bases and 6 bases, in that order; junction bases with no gene match: 7. CDR3 DNA sequence: TGCAGCGGGGACAGACTAGCGGGAGTCAATGAGCAGTTCTTC. Translating it yields CSGDRLAGVNEQFF.

This clone was detected once. This rearrangement joins TRBV6-6 to TRBJ1-5, with 7 bases matching TRBD1. Looked up from germline, CDR1 is MNHNY and CDR2 is SVGAGI (reference sequence). The V gene end was trimmed by 3 bases and the J gene end by 4 bases; junction bases not matched to a gene: 9. The CDR3 is 16 amino acids. Written as DNA, the CDR3 is TGTGCCAGCAGTTATGGGTGGGACAGCCTTAATCAGCCCCAGCATTTT. Translating gives CASSYGWDSLNQPQHF.

The chain recombines TRBV27 with TRBJ2-2, with TRBD1 matching 10 bases. CDR3 length: 18 amino acids. Per germline, CDR1 MNHEY and CDR2 SMNVEV (reference sequence). V lost 4 bases, J lost 0 bases, and 8 bases stayed unmatched. DNA of the CDR3: TGTGCCAGCAGTTCCCATCCGGGGACAGGGGCGAACACCGGGGAGCTGTTTTTT. Amino acids: CASSSHPGTGANTGELFF.

The chain has TRBV19 and TRBJ2-1; 14 bases match TRBD2. V dropped 1 base and J dropped 6; count of bases not matched to a gene: 5. The germline gives CDR1 LNHDA, CDR2 SQIVND (reference sequence). CDR3 length: 17 residues. DNA for the CDR3: TGTGCCAGTAGTATAGTTGGACTAGCGGGAGGTCCCAATGAGCAGTTCTTC. Its translation: CASSIVGLAGGPNEQFF.

V usage is TRBV10-3 and J usage is TRBJ2-1; TRBD2 matches at 9 bases. The germline V gene encodes CDR1 ENHRY and CDR2 SYGVKD. V shed 10 bases, J shed 5 bases, and the junction held 6 bases outside the gene matches. This CDR3 comprises 13 residues. The CDR3 coding sequence is TGTGCCACCGAAATAGCGGGAGACAATGAGCAGTTCTTC. It yields the protein CATEIAGDNEQFF.